One and the same sample provided the 10 T cell receptor beta chains below, sequenced in a study of blood T cell repertoires in COVID-19 (dated by TCRdb to the early 2020s). Library generation was performed with the immunoSEQ multiplex PCR assay. TCRdb's version of the immuneACCESS table is confined to in-frame rearrangements and falls short of the full clone set. An unresolved V gene accounts for under half of the shortfall where checked; the remainder is of unknown origin. The sample table records 350,000 to 400,000 clones; over 75% of these occur just once. The top ten constitute over 0.9% of the sample. The sample consisted of PBMCs or T cells enriched from blood (not recorded which). Source of these receptors: a woman in her thirties with acute COVID-19.

This chain links TRBV27 with TRBJ1-1, with 8 bases aligning to TRBD1. In germline, CDR1 is MNHEY, CDR2 SMNVEV (reference sequence). J gave up 5 bases and V 2 bases, and 7 bases lay outside the gene matches. The CDR3 covers 15 residues. CDR3 loop: CASSLTNRGGTEAFF. CDR3 bases: TGTGCCAGCAGTTTAACGAACAGGGGGGGAACTGAAGCTTTCTTT.

The CDR3 nucleotides read TGTGCCTGGACGGACAGCCCCTCCACTGAAGCTTTCTTT. It is translated as CAWTDSPSTEAFF. V and J are TRBV30 and TRBJ1-1; D is perhaps TRBD1 (6 bases). This CDR3 is 13 amino acids long. The germline V gene has CDR1 GTSNPN and CDR2 SVGIG (reference sequence). V was shortened by 4 bases and J by 4 bases, with 13 bases between the two germline ends.

The CDR3 DNA sequence: TGTGCCAGCAGCTTCGGTCCGGGGACTGAAGCTTTCTTT. The encoded protein is CASSFGPGTEAFF. The chain combines TRBV5-6 with TRBJ1-1, with no clear D. Trimming took off 2 bases at V and 5 bases at J, with 10 bases between the two ends. The V gene's germline CDR1 is SGHDT and CDR2 YYEEEE. CDR3 length: 13 amino acids.

This clone was detected once. This chain's CDR3 is CASSFAGQNSPLHF. CDR3 bases: TGTGCCAGCAGCTTTGCAGGGCAAAATTCACCCCTCCACTTT. The chain links TRBV7-8 to TRBJ1-6, with D tentatively TRBD1 (5 bases). The CDR3 length is 14 residues. Germline V gene lookup returns CDR1 SGHVS and CDR2 FQNEAQ. The V gene lost 3 bases and the J gene lost 7 bases, with 10 bases spanning the gap.

The gene calls are TRBV6-4 and TRBJ2-3, with D unresolved. CDR3 size: 14 residues. In germline, CDR1 is MRHNA, CDR2 SNTAGT. Between the trimmed V and J ends, which lost 3 bases and 1 base, there was a span of 8 bases. CDR3 residues: CASSEVGGTDTQYF. The CDR3 DNA reads TGTGCCAGCAGTGAAGTTGGAGGCACAGATACGCAGTATTTT.

The chain has TRBV29-1 and TRBJ2-3; D ambiguous. The CDR3 totals 11 residues. V was cut by 6 bases and J by 0 bases, with 4 bases left in between. Per the germline V gene, CDR1 is SQVTM and CDR2 is ANQGSEA. The CDR3 DNA reads as TGCAGCGTGGAGAGCACAGATACGCAGTATTTT. Protein: CSVESTDTQYF.

The chain is built from TRBV19 and TRBJ1-5; D is undetermined. This CDR3 has 16 residues. V was shortened by 6 bases and J by 1 base, with 16 bases between the two germline ends. Germline V CDR1 and CDR2: LNHDA, SQIVND (reference sequence). Here the CDR3 DNA reads TGTGCCAGTAGCAAACTACCTGGTAGGAGCAATCAGCCCCAGCATTTT. It is translated as CASSKLPGRSNQPQHF.

The chain joins TRBV18 to TRBJ1-1; 9 bases map to TRBD1. CDR1 and CDR2 (germline): KGHSH, LQKENI. This CDR3 has 16 residues. V was pared by 2 bases and J by 6 bases, with 10 bases of the junction left unmatched. The CDR3 region has the DNA TGTGCCAGCTCACCAGAGACAGGGGGTCAAAGGGCTGAAGCTTTCTTT. Translating it yields CASSPETGGQRAEAFF.

This chain links TRBV6-5 with TRBJ1-5; D may be TRBD1 (6 bases). Trimming removed 6 bases from V and 0 bases from J, with 12 bases in between. Looked up from germline, CDR1 is MNHEY and CDR2 is SVGAGI. This CDR3 comprises 15 residues. The CDR3 is CASRPGTLSNQPQHF. The CDR3 DNA follows: TGTGCCAGCAGACCCGGGACACTTAGCAATCAGCCCCAGCATTTT.

This clone has more than one count but fewer than ten. This chain uses TRBV5-1 with TRBJ1-1; a possible D gene is TRBD1 (6 bases). The CDR3 contains 14 residues. V was trimmed by 0 bases and J by 4 bases, leaving 10 bases between them. Germline loops: CDR1 SGHRS, CDR2 YFSETQ. The CDR3 sequence is CASSLVGGVTEAFF. The CDR3 DNA is TGCGCCAGCAGCTTGGTAGGGGGGGTCACTGAAGCTTTCTTT.